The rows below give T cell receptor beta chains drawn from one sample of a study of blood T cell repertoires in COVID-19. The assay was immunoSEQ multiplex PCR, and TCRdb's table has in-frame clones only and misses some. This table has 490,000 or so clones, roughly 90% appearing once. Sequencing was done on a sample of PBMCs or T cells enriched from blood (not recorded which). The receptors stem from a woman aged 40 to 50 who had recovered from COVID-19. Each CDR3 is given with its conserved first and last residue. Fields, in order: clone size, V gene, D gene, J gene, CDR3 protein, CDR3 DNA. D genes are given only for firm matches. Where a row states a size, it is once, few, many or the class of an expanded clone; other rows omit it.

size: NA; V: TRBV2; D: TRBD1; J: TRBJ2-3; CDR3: CASSLAPPGQRTDTQYF; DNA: TGTGCCAGCAGCCTGGCCCCCCCGGGACAGCGGACAGATACGCAGTATTTT
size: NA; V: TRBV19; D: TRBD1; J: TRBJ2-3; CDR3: CASSFLRTGGETDTQYF; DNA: TGTGCCAGTAGCTTTCTAAGGACAGGGGGCGAAACAGATACGCAGTATTTT
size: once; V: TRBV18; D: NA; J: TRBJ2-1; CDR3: CASSPPKGVAVTKGSYNEQFF; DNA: TGTGCCAGCTCACCACCGAAAGGAGTAGCGGTGACGAAAGGCTCCTACAATGAGCAGTTCTTC
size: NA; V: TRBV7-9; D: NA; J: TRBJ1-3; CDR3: CASTWESHSGNTIYF; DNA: TGTGCCAGCACCTGGGAGAGCCACTCTGGAAACACCATATATTTT
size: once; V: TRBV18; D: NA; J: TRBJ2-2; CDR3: CASSPPERGSATGELFF; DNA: TGTGCCAGCTCACCACCGGAGAGGGGGTCGGCCACCGGGGAGCTGTTTTTT
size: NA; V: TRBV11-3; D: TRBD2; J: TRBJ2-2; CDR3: CASSLAVAGGRTGELFF; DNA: TGTGCCAGCAGCTTAGCGGTAGCGGGAGGGCGGACCGGGGAGCTGTTTTTT
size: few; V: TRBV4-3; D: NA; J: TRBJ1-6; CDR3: CASSQRGAQSPLHF; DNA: TGCGCCAGCAGCCAACGGGGAGCCCAATCACCCCTCCACTTT
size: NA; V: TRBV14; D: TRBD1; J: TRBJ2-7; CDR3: CASSPTGHEQYF; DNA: TGTGCCAGCAGCCCGACAGGGCACGAGCAGTACTTC
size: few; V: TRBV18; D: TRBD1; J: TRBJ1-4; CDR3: CASSRGQVLNEKLFF; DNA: TGTGCCAGCTCACGCGGACAGGTCCTTAATGAAAAACTGTTTTTT
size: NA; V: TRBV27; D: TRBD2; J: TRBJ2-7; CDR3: CASSLVAGAYEQYF; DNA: TGTGCCAGCAGTTTGGTAGCGGGAGCCTACGAGCAGTACTTC
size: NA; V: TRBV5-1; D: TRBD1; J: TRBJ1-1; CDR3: CASSLQGERAFF; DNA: TGCGCCAGCAGCTTACAGGGGGAAAGGGCTTTCTTT
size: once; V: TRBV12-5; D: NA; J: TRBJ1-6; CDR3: CASGSGGAGSPLHF; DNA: TGTGCTAGTGGTAGCGGGGGCGCGGGTTCACCCCTCCACTTT
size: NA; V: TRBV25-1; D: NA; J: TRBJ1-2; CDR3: CASSERSGGAEGYTF; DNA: TGTGCCAGCAGTGAACGGAGTGGGGGGGCGGAGGGCTACACCTTC
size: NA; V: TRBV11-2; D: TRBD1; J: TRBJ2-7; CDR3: CASSPRTGSSYEQYF; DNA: TGTGCCAGCAGCCCTAGGACAGGGTCCTCCTACGAGCAGTACTTC
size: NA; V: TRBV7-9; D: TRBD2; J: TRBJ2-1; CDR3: CASSLGFPAGRLANEQFF; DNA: TGTGCCAGCAGCTTAGGATTTCCCGCGGGTAGACTAGCCAATGAGCAGTTCTTC
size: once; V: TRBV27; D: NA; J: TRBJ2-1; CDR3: CASNLTPQTSNEQFF; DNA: TGTGCCAGCAACCTGACACCCCAAACTAGCAATGAGCAGTTCTTC
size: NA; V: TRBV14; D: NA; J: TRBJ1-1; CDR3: CASSQTPWFWGGEAFF; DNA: TGTGCCAGCAGCCAGACTCCTTGGTTCTGGGGCGGTGAAGCTTTCTTT
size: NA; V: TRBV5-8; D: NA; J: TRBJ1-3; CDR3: CASSLRARAGNTIYF; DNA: TGTGCCAGCAGCTTGAGGGCCAGGGCTGGAAACACCATATATTTT
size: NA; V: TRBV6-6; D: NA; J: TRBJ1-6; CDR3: CASTGESSSPLHF; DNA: TGTGCCAGCACGGGTGAATCGTCCTCACCCCTCCACTTT
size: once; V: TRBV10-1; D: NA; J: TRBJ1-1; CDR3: CASSGAGSGTEAFF; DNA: TGCGCCAGCAGTGGAGCGGGGTCCGGCACTGAAGCTTTCTTT
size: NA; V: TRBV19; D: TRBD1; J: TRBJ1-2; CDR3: CASTMDRGDGYTF; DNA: TGTGCCAGTACCATGGACAGGGGTGACGGCTACACCTTC
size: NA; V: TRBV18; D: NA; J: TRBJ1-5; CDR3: CASSPGQYDIYQPQHF; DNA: TGTGCCAGCTCACCTGGGCAGTATGACATTTATCAGCCCCAGCATTTT
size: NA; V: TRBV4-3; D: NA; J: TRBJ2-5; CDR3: CASSQDLRTETQYF; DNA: TGCGCCAGCAGCCAAGATCTTAGGACTGAGACCCAGTACTTC
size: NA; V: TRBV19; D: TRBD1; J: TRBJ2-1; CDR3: CASSRDRGGMNEQFF; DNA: TGTGCCAGTAGTAGGGACAGGGGGGGAATGAATGAGCAGTTCTTC
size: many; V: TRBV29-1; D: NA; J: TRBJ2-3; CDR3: CSAAPGFTDTQYF; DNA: TGCAGCGCCGCCCCGGGATTCACAGATACGCAGTATTTT
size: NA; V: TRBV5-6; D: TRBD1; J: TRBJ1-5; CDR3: CASSFWTGLSNQPQHF; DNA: TGTGCCAGCAGCTTCTGGACAGGGTTGAGCAATCAGCCCCAGCATTTT
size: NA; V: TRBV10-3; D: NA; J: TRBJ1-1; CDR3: CAISVQVGTEAFF; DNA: TGTGCCATCAGTGTACAGGTCGGAACTGAAGCTTTCTTT
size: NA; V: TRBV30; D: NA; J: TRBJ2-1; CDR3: CAWVIRYNEQFF; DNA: TGTGCCTGGGTCATCAGGTACAATGAGCAGTTCTTC
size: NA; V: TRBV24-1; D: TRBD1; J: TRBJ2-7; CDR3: CATSDPRQGESYEQYF; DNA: TGTGCCACCAGTGATCCCCGACAGGGGGAAAGCTACGAGCAGTACTTC
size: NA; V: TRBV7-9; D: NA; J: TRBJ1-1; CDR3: CASSPFGRGTENTEAFF; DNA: TGTGCCAGCAGTCCCTTTGGTCGTGGAACAGAGAACACTGAAGCTTTCTTT
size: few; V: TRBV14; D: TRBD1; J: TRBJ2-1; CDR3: CASSQVAQGAQDEQFF; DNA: TGTGCCAGCAGCCAAGTAGCGCAGGGGGCGCAGGATGAGCAGTTCTTC
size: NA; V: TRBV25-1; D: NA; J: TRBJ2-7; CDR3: CASSESVFSYEQYF; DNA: TGTGCCAGCAGTGAATCGGTATTCTCCTACGAGCAGTACTTC
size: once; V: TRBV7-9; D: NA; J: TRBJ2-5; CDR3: CASSEAETQYF; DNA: TGTGCCAGCAGCGAGGCGGAGACCCAGTACTTC
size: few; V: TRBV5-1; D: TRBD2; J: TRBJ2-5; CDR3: CASSPGLAGGKETQYF; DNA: TGCGCCAGCAGCCCGGGACTAGCGGGAGGTAAAGAGACCCAGTACTTC
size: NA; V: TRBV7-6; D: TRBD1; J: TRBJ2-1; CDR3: CASSLSGGSYNEQFF; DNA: TGTGCCAGCAGCTTATCAGGGGGCTCCTACAATGAGCAGTTCTTC
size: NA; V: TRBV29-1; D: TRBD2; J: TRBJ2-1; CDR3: CSVVVLAGKYNEQFF; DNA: TGCAGCGTTGTGGTATTAGCGGGGAAATACAATGAGCAGTTCTTC
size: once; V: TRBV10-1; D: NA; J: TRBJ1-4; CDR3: CARLARQSIATNEKLFF; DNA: TGCGCCCGCCTAGCCCGGCAGTCTATTGCAACTAATGAAAAACTGTTTTTT
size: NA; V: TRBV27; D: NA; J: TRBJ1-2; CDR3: CASSLRVPPSGYTF; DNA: TGTGCCAGCAGTTTGAGGGTCCCGCCCTCCGGCTACACCTTC
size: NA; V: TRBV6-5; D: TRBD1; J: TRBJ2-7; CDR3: CASRRRDRPTYEQYF; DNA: TGTGCCAGCAGGCGCCGGGACAGGCCCACCTACGAGCAGTACTTC
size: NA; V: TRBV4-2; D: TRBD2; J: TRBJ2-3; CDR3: CASSQDMGLAGITDTQYF; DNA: TGTGCCAGCAGCCAAGATATGGGGCTAGCGGGTATCACAGATACGCAGTATTTT
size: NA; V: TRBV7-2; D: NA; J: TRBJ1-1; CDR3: CASSLAYGTLEAFF; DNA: TGTGCCAGCAGCTTAGCGTACGGTACTCTTGAAGCTTTCTTT
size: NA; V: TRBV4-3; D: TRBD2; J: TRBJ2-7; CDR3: CASSQPGLAYEQYF; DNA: TGCGCCAGCAGCCAACCGGGACTAGCCTACGAGCAGTACTTC
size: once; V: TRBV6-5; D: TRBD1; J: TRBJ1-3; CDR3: CASSYMDRVSGNTIYF; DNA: TGTGCCAGCAGTTACATGGACAGGGTGTCTGGAAACACCATATATTTT
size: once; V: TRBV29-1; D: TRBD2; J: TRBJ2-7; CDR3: CSVEQGGEGQYF; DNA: TGCAGCGTTGAACAGGGAGGGGAAGGGCAGTACTTC
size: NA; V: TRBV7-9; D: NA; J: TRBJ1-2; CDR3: CASSLATGLYGYTF; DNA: TGTGCCAGCAGCTTAGCGACAGGCCTCTATGGCTACACCTTC
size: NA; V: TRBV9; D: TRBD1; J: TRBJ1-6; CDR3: CASSVRDRPYPGDNSPLHF; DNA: TGTGCCAGCAGCGTCCGGGACAGGCCCTACCCCGGGGATAATTCACCCCTCCACTTT
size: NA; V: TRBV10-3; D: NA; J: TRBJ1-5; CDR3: CAISESKGEGQPQHF; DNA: TGTGCCATCAGTGAGTCTAAAGGGGAAGGTCAGCCCCAGCATTTT
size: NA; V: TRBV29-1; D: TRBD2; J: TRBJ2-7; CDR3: CSVGLEWGEQYF; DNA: TGCAGCGTAGGACTAGAGTGGGGCGAGCAGTACTTC
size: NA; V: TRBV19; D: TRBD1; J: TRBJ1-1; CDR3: CASSKYGQGLAEAFF; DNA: TGTGCCAGTAGTAAATACGGACAGGGGTTGGCTGAAGCTTTCTTT
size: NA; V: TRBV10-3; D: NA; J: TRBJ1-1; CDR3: CAIRADVTEAFF; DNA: TGTGCCATCAGAGCGGACGTCACTGAAGCTTTCTTT
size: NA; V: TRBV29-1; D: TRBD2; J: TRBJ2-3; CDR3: CSHGGEGTQYF; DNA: TGCAGCCACGGAGGGGAGGGTACGCAGTATTTT